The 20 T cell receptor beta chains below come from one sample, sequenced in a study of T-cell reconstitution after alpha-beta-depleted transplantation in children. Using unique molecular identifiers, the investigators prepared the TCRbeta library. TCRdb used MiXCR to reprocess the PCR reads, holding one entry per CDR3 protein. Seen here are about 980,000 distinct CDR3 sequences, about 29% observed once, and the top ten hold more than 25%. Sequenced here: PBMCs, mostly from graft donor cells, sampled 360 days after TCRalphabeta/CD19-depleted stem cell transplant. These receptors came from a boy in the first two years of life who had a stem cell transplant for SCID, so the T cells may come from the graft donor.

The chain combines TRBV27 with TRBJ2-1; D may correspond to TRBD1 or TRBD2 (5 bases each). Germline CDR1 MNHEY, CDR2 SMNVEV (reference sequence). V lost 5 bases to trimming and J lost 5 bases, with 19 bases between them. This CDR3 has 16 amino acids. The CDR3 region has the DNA TGTGCCAGCAGTCCACCCCCTGGTAGGGGAGACAATGAGCAGTTCTTC. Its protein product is CASSPPPGRGDNEQFF.

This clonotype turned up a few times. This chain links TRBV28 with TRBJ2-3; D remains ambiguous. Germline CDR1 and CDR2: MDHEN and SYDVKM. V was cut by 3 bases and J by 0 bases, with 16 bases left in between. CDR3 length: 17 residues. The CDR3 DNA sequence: TGTGCCAGCAGTTTTCCTTGGGATCGTACTAGCACAGATACGCAGTATTTT. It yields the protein CASSFPWDRTSTDTQYF.

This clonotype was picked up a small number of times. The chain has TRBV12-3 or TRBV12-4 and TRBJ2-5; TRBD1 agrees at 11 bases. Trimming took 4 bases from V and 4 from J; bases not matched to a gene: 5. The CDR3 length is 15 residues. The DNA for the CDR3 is TGTGCCAGCAGTTACGGACAGGGGGCTCTAGAGACCCAGTACTTC. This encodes CASSYGQGALETQYF.

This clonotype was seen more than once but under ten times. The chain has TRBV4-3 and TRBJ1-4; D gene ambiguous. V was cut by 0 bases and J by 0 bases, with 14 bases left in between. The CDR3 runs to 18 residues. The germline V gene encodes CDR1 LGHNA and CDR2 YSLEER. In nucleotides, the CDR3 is TGCGCCAGCAGCCAAGAAGGCTTCGGCTTTGCAACTAATGAAAAACTGTTTTTT. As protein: CASSQEGFGFATNEKLFF.

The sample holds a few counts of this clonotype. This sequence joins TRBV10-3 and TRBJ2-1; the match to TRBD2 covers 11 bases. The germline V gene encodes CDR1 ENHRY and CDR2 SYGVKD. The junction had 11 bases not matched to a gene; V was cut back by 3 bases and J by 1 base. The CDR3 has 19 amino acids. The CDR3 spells CAISDRASGGLISYNEQFF. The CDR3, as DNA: TGTGCCATCAGTGACAGGGCTAGCGGGGGGCTTATATCCTACAATGAGCAGTTCTTC.

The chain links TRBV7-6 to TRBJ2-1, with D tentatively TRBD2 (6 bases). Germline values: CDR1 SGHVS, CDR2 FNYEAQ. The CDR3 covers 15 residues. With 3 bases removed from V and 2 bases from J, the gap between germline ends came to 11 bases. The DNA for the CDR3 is TGTGCCAGCAGCTTCCGGGACTCCCCCTACAATGAGCAGTTCTTC. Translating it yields CASSFRDSPYNEQFF.

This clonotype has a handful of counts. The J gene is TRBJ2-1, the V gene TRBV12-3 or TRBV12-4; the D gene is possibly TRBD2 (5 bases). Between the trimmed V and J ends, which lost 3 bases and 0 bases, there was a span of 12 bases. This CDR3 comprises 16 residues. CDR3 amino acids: CASSFFRGPSYNEQFF. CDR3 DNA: TGTGCCAGCAGTTTCTTCCGGGGTCCCTCCTACAATGAGCAGTTCTTC.

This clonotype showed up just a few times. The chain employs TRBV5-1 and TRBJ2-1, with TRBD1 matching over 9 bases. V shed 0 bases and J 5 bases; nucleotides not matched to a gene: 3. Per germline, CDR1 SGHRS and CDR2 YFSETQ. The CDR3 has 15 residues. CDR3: CASSLEGQGDNEQFF. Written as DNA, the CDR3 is TGCGCCAGCAGCTTGGAGGGACAGGGAGACAATGAGCAGTTCTTC.

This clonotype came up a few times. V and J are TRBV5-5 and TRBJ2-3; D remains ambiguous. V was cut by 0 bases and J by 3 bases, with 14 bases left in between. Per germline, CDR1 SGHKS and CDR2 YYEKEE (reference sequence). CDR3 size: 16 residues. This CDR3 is CASSLEFGNPTDTQYF. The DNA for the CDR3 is TGTGCCAGCAGCTTGGAATTTGGGAATCCAACAGATACGCAGTATTTT.

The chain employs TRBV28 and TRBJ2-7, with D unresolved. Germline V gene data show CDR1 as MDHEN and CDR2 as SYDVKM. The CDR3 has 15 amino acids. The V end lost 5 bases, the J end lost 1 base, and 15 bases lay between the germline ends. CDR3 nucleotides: TGTGCCAGCAGTCGAGGCTCCATAGGTTCCTACGAGCAGTACTTC. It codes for CASSRGSIGSYEQYF.

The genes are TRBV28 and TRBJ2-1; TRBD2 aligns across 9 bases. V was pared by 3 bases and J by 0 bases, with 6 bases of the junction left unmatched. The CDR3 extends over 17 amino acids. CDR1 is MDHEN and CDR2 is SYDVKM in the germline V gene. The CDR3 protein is CASSFPPGLASYNEQFF. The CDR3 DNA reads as TGTGCCAGCAGTTTTCCTCCGGGACTAGCCTCCTACAATGAGCAGTTCTTC.

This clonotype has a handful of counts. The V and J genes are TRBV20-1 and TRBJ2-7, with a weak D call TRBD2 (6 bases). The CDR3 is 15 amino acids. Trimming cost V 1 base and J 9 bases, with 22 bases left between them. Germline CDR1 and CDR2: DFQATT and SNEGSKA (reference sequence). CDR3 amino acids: CSARVRAVLAGSQYF. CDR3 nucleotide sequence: TGCAGTGCTAGAGTTAGGGCGGTACTAGCAGGTTCGCAGTACTTC.

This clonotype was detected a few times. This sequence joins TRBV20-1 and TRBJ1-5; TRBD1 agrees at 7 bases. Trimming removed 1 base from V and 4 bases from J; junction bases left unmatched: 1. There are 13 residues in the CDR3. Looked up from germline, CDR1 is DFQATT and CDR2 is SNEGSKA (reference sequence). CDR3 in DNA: TGCAGTGCTAGAGGGGGACAGAATCAGCCCCAGCATTTT. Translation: CSARGGQNQPQHF.

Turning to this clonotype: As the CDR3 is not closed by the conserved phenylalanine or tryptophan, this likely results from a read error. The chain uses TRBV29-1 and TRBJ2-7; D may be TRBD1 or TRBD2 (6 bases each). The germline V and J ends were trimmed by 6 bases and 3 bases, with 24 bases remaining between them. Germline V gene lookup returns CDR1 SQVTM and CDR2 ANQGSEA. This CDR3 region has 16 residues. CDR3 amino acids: CSVKGGGLAGIYEQYL. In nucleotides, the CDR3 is TGCAGCGTCAAAGGAGGGGGTCTCGCAGGGATCTACGAGCAGTACCTC.

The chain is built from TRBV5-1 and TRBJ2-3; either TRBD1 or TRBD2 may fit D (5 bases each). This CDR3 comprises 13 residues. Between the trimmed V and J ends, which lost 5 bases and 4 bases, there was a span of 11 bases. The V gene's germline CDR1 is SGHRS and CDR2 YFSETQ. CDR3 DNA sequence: TGCGCCAGCAGGCGAGGGACCTCAGATACGCAGTATTTT. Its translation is CASRRGTSDTQYF.

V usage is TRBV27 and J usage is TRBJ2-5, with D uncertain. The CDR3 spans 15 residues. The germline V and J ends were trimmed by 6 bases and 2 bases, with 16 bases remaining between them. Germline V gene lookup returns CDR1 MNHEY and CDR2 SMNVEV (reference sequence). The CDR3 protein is CASRKTRVGQETQYF. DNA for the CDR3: TGTGCCAGCAGAAAGACACGGGTTGGGCAAGAGACCCAGTACTTC.

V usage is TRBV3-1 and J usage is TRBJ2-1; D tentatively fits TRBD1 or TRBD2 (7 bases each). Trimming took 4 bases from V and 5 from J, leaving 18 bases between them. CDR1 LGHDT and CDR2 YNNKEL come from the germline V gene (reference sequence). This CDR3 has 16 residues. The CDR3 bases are TGTGCCAGCAGCCTATCCAGGGGGGGGGCCCACAATGAGCAGTTCTTC. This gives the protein CASSLSRGGAHNEQFF.

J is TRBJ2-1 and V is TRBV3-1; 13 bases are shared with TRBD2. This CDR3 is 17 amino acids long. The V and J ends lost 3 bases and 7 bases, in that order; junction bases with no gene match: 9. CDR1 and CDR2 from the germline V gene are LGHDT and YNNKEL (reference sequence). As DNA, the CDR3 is TGTGCCAGCAGCCAGGTCCTACTAGCGGGGGGGAGAAATGAGCAGTTCTTC. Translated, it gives CASSQVLLAGGRNEQFF.

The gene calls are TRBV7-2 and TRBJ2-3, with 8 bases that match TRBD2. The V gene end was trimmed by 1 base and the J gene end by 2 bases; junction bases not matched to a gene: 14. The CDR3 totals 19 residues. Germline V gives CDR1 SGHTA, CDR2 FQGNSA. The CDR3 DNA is TGTGCCAGCAGCTTAGGGCCCCCAGGCGGGGGGTCCTACACAGATACGCAGTATTTT. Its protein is CASSLGPPGGGSYTDTQYF. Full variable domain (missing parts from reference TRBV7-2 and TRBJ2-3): GAGVSQSPSNKVTEKGKDVELRCDPISGHTALYWYRQSLGQGLEFLIYFQGNSAPDKSGLPSDRFSAERTGGSVSTLTIQRTQQEDSAVYLCASSLGPPGGGSYTDTQYFGPGTRLTVL.

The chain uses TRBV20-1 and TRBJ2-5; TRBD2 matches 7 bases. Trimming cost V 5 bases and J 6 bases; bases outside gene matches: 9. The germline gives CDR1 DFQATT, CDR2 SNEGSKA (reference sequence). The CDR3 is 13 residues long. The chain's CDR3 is CSARSSGKKTQYF. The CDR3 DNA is TGCAGTGCTCGATCTAGCGGTAAAAAGACCCAGTACTTC.